Listed here are 14 T cell receptor beta chains from one sample, sequenced in a study of long-term antiretroviral therapy in people with HIV. The authors ran the immunoSEQ assay, v3.0, at survey level. Profiling relied on immunoSEQ multiplex PCR, and the TCRdb table lists in-frame clones only, not all of them. Among about 20,000 clones listed, 65% to 85% were seen once. The sequencing used unsorted PBMCs, collected nearly 2.6 years before starting antiretroviral therapy. These receptor sequences come from a woman in her forties or fifties with HIV.

In this sample, this clone turned up a few times. J is TRBJ1-2 and V is TRBV15; 7 bases map to TRBD1. The germline V gene has CDR1 LNHNV and CDR2 YYDKDF (reference sequence). V lost 2 bases and J lost 7; bases outside the gene matches: 4. The CDR3 has 13 amino acids. CDR3 sequence: CATSRTGDAGYTF. The CDR3 DNA reads TGTGCCACCAGCAGAACAGGGGACGCTGGCTACACCTTC.

This clone appeared a few times. CDR3 sequence: CASSGLAGGPGETQYF. The CDR3 DNA follows: TGTGCCAGCTCGGGTTTAGCGGGGGGGCCTGGAGAGACCCAGTACTTC. The genes are TRBV5-6 and TRBJ2-5; TRBD2 agrees at 11 bases. Germline CDR1 reads SGHDT; CDR2 reads YYEEEE. V lost 7 bases, J lost 4 bases, and 12 bases stayed unmatched. The CDR3 spans 16 residues. Variable domain in full (rest from reference TRBV5-6 and TRBJ2-5): DAGVTQSPTHLIKTRGQQVTLRCSPKSGHDTVSWYQQALGQGPQFIFQYYEEEERQRGNFPDRFSGHQFPNYSSELNVNALLLGDSALYLCASSGLAGGPGETQYFGPGTRLLVL.

This chain's CDR3 is CASSLTEGAGNSPLHF. The CDR3 DNA is TGCGCCAGCAGCTTGACCGAGGGGGCTGGGAATTCACCCCTCCACTTT. This chain joins TRBV5-1 and TRBJ1-6; the match to TRBD1 covers 7 bases. From germline, CDR1 is SGHRS and CDR2 YFSETQ. CDR3 length: 16 amino acids. V lost 1 base and J lost 7; bases outside the gene matches: 8.

The chain is built from TRBV9 and TRBJ2-3; no firm D call. Germline CDR1 reads SGDLS; CDR2 reads YYNGEE. The CDR3 contains 14 residues. V dropped 4 bases and J dropped 5 bases, with 14 bases sitting between them. CDR3 in DNA: TGTGCCAGCAGCCCCGCTTCGATGAAAGATACGCAGTATTTT. It yields the protein CASSPASMKDTQYF.

This clone was recorded a few times. The chain couples TRBV11-1 to TRBJ1-3; D uncertain. Germline CDR1 and CDR2: SGHAT and FQDESV (reference sequence). The CDR3 spans 14 residues. V lost 3 bases, J lost 3 bases, and 9 bases lay in between. The CDR3 loop reads CASSFDGNGNTIYF. CDR3 in DNA: TGTGCCAGCAGCTTCGATGGCAATGGAAACACCATATATTTT.

This clone was counted once. The genes are TRBV5-6 and TRBJ1-2, with TRBD1 identical over 10 bases. J gave up 8 bases and V 4 bases, and 5 bases lay outside the gene matches. Germline V gene sequence: CDR1 SGHDT, CDR2 YYEEEE. The CDR3 contains 13 residues. The CDR3 sequence is CASSIGTGEGYTF. CDR3 nucleotide sequence: TGTGCCAGCAGCATCGGGACAGGGGAGGGCTACACCTTC.

This clone was seen repeatedly, ten times or more. This chain connects TRBV11-2 to TRBJ1-6; no clear D gene. This CDR3 contains 14 residues. The germline V gene has CDR1 SGHAT and CDR2 FQNNGV. The germline V and J ends were trimmed by 3 bases and 9 bases, with 12 bases remaining between them. Written as DNA, the CDR3 is TGTGCCAGCAGCTTCTCGCCCCCCAGTTCACCCCTCCACTTT. Amino acids: CASSFSPPSSPLHF.

The chain employs TRBV4-1 and TRBJ2-7, with a possible D match to TRBD1 (5 bases). The CDR3 is 16 amino acids. With 5 bases removed from V and 1 base from J, the gap between germline ends came to 18 bases. The germline gives CDR1 MGHRA, CDR2 YSYEKL. CDR3: CASSLRSADSSYEQYF. CDR3 DNA sequence: TGCGCCAGCAGCTTAAGATCGGCCGACAGTTCCTACGAGCAGTACTTC.

This chain uses TRBV11-1 with TRBJ2-1; D possibly uses TRBD1 or TRBD2 (5 bases each). This CDR3 contains 17 residues. V was trimmed by 2 bases and J by 0 bases, leaving 14 bases between them. CDR1 and CDR2 (germline): SGHAT, FQDESV (reference sequence). The chain's CDR3 is CASSLKRRGSSYNEQFF. The CDR3 nucleotides read TGTGCCAGCAGCTTAAAACGACGGGGCAGCTCCTACAATGAGCAGTTCTTC.

This chain joins TRBV7-8 and TRBJ2-2; D is uncertain. The CDR3 has 13 amino acids. Germline V gives CDR1 SGHVS, CDR2 FQNEAQ. Trimming took off 5 bases at V and 6 bases at J, with 10 bases between the two ends. CDR3 nucleotides: TGTGCCAGCAGCGTCGACGGTCCCGGGGAGCTGTTTTTT. Translating it yields CASSVDGPGELFF.

V and J are TRBV18 and TRBJ1-1, with D perhaps TRBD1 (6 bases). The germline gives CDR1 KGHSH, CDR2 LQKENI. The V and J ends lost 4 bases and 5 bases respectively, with 14 bases between them. The CDR3 extends over 14 amino acids. The DNA of the CDR3 is TGTGCCAGCTCACTCGCAGGAGGGGGGACTGAAGCTTTCTTT. Residues: CASSLAGGGTEAFF. Full variable domain (remainder filled in from reference TRBV18 and TRBJ1-1): NAGVMQNPRHLVRRRGQEARLRCSPMKGHSHVYWYRQLPEEGLKFMVYLQKENIIDESGMPKERFSAEFPKEGPSILRIQQVVRGDSAAYFCASSLAGGGTEAFFGQGTRLTVV.

The V and J genes are TRBV5-4 and TRBJ1-6; D is ambiguous. The germline V and J ends were trimmed by 0 bases and 5 bases, with 6 bases remaining between them. The germline CDR1 and CDR2 sequences are SGHNT and YYREEE (reference sequence). The CDR3 contains 14 residues. CDR3 sequence reads: CASSLERDNSPLHF. DNA of the CDR3: TGTGCCAGCAGCTTGGAACGGGATAATTCACCCCTCCACTTT.

This rearrangement joins TRBV10-2 to TRBJ2-3; 13 nucleotides align to TRBD2. The CDR3 is 15 residues long. Germline assignment: CDR1 WSHSY and CDR2 SAAADI. The junction had 5 bases not matched to a gene; V was cut back by 8 bases and J by 3 bases. This CDR3 is CASQTSGGKTDTQYF. CDR3 coding DNA: TGCGCCAGCCAGACTAGCGGGGGGAAGACAGATACGCAGTATTTT.

The chain uses TRBV2 and TRBJ1-5, with TRBD1 matching 8 bases. Germline V gene sequence: CDR1 SNHLY, CDR2 FYNNEI. With V trimmed by 4 bases and J by 7 bases, 6 bases remained unmatched. CDR3 length: 14 residues. CDR3 DNA sequence: TGTGCCAGCAGTGGGACAGGGATAAGGCAGCCCCAGCATTTT. Translation: CASSGTGIRQPQHF.